This T cell receptor (beta chain) was obtained from a study of cytomegalovirus exposure and HLA in healthy donors. Those who donated were healthy bone marrow donors. Vbeta (60) and Jbeta (13) primers were used in the PCR. TCRdb's copy holds only in-frame clones and misses some; the assay was immunoSEQ multiplex PCR. The table records approximately 140,000 clones, roughly 79% of them present only once. Remarks on this clone: Antigen specificity is unknown.

Broader study findings: Later examination showed HLA-associated TCR beta chains had greater clonal expansion than equally common others. Productive status was seen about 90% or about 30% of the time for most TCR beta V segments in an earlier analysis. Most TCR sequences proved rare, with some public TCRs found in many donors.

Specimen: PBMCs. This TCR was sampled from a male donor in good health and CMV-seronegative.

The CDR3 loop is CASSIGTSGRAETQYF. As DNA, the CDR3 is TGTGCCAGTAGTATAGGGACTAGCGGGAGGGCAGAGACCCAGTACTTC. The chain joins TRBV19 to TRBJ2-5; 15 nucleotides agree with TRBD2. The J segment lost 4 bases and the V segment lost 1 base, leaving 1 base of the junction unmatched. Looked up from germline, CDR1 is LNHDA and CDR2 is SQIVND (reference sequence). CDR3 length equals 16 residues.